The text below deals with one T cell receptor (beta chain). The antigen is unknown. V was pared by 2 bases and J by 7 bases, with 11 bases between. Germline values: CDR1 DFQATT, CDR2 SNEGSKA (reference sequence). The CDR3 loop spans 12 amino acids. Researchers attached unique molecular identifiers to individual cDNA molecules. TCRdb re-derived calls from the 5' RACE reads in MiXCR, one entry per CDR3 protein. The table has some 45,000 distinct CDR3 sequences, approximately 5.9% seen once. This sample was included in a study of early T cells in non-severe SARS-CoV-2 infection. Study background: The sequenced material was bulk RNA from unsorted whole blood, and its chains were unpaired.

Broader study findings: In VDJdb matching, anti-spike CD8 responses were favored while private and CD4 specificities went missing.

Sample: whole blood, taken at baseline. V and J are TRBV20-1 and TRBJ1-2; D is possibly TRBD1 (5 bases). The clonotype originates from an adult who was a healthcare worker with PCR-confirmed SARS-CoV-2 infection or an uninfected control (not recorded which). The CDR3 loop reads CSARPGEAGYTF. Written as DNA, the CDR3 is TGCAGTGCTAGACCGGGGGAGGCTGGCTACACCTTC.